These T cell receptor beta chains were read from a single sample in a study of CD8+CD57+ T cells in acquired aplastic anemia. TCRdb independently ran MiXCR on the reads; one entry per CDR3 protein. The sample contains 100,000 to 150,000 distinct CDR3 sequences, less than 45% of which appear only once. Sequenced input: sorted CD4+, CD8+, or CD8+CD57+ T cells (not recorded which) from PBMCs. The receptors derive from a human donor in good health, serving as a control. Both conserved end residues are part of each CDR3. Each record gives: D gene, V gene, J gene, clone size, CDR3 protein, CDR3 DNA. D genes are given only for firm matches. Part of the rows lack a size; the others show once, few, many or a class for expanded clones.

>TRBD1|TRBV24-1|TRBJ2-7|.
CATSRTGDSYEQYF
TGTGCCACCAGTCGGACAGGGGACTCCTACGAGCAGTACTTC
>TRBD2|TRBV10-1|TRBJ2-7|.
CASTPGLAGIHEQYF
TGCGCCAGCACCCCGGGACTAGCGGGAATACACGAGCAGTACTTC
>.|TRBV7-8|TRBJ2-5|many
CASSTRQGGHQETQYF
TGTGCCAGCAGCACCCGACAGGGAGGTCACCAAGAGACCCAGTACTTC
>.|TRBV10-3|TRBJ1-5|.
CATSHRDSNQPQHF
TGTGCCACCTCCCACAGGGATAGCAATCAGCCCCAGCATTTT
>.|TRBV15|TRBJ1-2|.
CATSSTPGGYTF
TGTGCCACCAGCAGTACCCCCGGTGGCTACACCTTC
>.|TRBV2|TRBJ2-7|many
CASNEGGGGYEQYF
TGTGCCAGCAATGAAGGGGGCGGGGGGTACGAGCAGTACTTC
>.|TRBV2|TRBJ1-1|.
CASSIDENTEAFF
TGTGCCAGCAGTATAGATGAGAACACTGAAGCTTTCTTT
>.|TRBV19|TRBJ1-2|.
CASSILTSYTF
TGTGCCAGTAGTATTTTGACGAGCTACACCTTC
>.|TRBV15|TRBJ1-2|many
CATSGTQGYYYGYTF
TGTGCCACCAGCGGGACCCAGGGATACTACTATGGCTACACCTTC
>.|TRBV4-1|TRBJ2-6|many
CASSQVTGLGANVLTF
TGCGCCAGCAGCCAAGTTACGGGGCTTGGGGCCAACGTCCTGACTTTC
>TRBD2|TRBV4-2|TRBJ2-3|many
CASSPGTSGADTQYF
TGTGCCAGCAGCCCCGGGACTAGCGGGGCAGATACGCAGTATTTT
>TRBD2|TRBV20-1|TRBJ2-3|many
CSARSLSGGRTDTQYF
TGCAGTGCTAGGTCCCTCAGCGGGGGGCGCACAGATACGCAGTATTTT
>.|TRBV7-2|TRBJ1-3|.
CASSLAGGMTGNAIYF
TGTGCCAGCAGCTTAGCTGGGGGAATGACTGGAAACGCCATATATTTT
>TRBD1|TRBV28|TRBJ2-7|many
CASRGLGQGRNEQYF
TGTGCCAGCAGGGGGCTCGGACAGGGTCGCAACGAGCAGTACTTC
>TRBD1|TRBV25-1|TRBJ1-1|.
CASSPQGEVGAEAFF
TGTGCCAGCAGTCCTCAGGGGGAGGTGGGCGCTGAAGCTTTCTTT
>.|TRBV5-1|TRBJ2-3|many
CASSLGVRMGTDTQYF
TGCGCCAGCAGCTTGGGGGTTAGGATGGGCACAGATACGCAGTATTTT
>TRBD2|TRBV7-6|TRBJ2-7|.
CASSLVAGGPYEQYF
TGCGCCAGCAGCTTAGTAGCGGGAGGGCCCTACGAGCAGTACTTC
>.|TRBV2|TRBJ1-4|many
CASSEQGGDEKLFF
TGTGCCAGCAGTGAACAGGGCGGGGATGAAAAACTGTTTTTT
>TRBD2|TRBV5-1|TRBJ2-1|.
CASSLSPSSGGVNEQFF
TGCGCCAGCAGCTTGTCTCCTTCTAGCGGGGGAGTTAATGAGCAGTTCTTC
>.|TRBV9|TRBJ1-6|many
CASSVEGLGNSPLHF
TGTGCCAGCAGCGTAGAGGGGTTGGGAAATTCACCCCTCCACTTT
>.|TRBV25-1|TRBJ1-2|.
CASSDGGNYGYTF
TGTGCCAGCAGTGATGGCGGTAACTATGGCTACACCTTC
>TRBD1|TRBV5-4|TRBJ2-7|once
CASSIGTGKPYEQYF
TGTGCCAGCAGCATTGGGACAGGCAAACCCTACGAGCAGTACTTC
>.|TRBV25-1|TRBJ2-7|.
CASSEPGTGVYEQYF
TGTGCCAGCAGTGAACCCGGGACGGGAGTTTACGAGCAGTACTTC